These T cell receptor beta chains were read from a single sample in a study of cytomegalovirus exposure and HLA in healthy donors. TCRdb's copy holds only in-frame clones and misses some; the assay was immunoSEQ multiplex PCR. The sample records roughly 100,000 clones, more than 65% being singletons. The sample taken for sequencing was PBMCs. The receptors shown here come from a boy younger than 18 in good health and CMV-seronegative. The CDR3 runs from the conserved cysteine through the conserved F or W. Fields, in order: V gene, clone size, J gene, D gene, CDR3 DNA, CDR3 protein. The D gene is left open where the match is weak. Only some rows state a clone size, as once, few, many or a class for expanded clones.

V: TRBV30; size: .; J: TRBJ1-2; D: .; DNA: TGTGCCTGGAGTGTACATCTAGTTTCGCGGGGGGGCTATGGCTACACCTTC; CDR3: CAWSVHLVSRGGYGYTF
V: TRBV2; size: .; J: TRBJ2-7; D: .; DNA: TGTGCCAGCAGTGAATACAGGGAGAGCGAGCAGTACTTC; CDR3: CASSEYRESEQYF
V: TRBV7-9; size: .; J: TRBJ2-7; D: .; DNA: TGTGCCAGCAGCTTAAGGGGCGGTGGGCTACCCTCCTACGAGCAGTACTTC; CDR3: CASSLRGGGLPSYEQYF
V: TRBV7-9; size: .; J: TRBJ2-7; D: TRBD1; DNA: TGTGCCAGCAGCGCTCTACTAACCGGGACAGGGGGCAACGAGCAGTACTTC; CDR3: CASSALLTGTGGNEQYF
V: TRBV4-1; size: .; J: TRBJ1-5; D: .; DNA: TGCGCCAGCAGCTACAAACCCGGGCAGGGCCGGGATCAGCCCCAGCATTTT; CDR3: CASSYKPGQGRDQPQHF
V: TRBV4-3; size: .; J: TRBJ2-4; D: .; DNA: TGCGCCAGCAGCCTCAGAGTAGGGAGAACCAAAAACATTCAGTACTTC; CDR3: CASSLRVGRTKNIQYF
V: TRBV13; size: .; J: TRBJ2-1; D: .; DNA: TGTGCCAGCAGCTTAGGCATCGCCAGGGGGGACGATGAGCAGTTCTTC; CDR3: CASSLGIARGDDEQFF
V: TRBV6-4; size: .; J: TRBJ2-3; D: TRBD2; DNA: TGTGCCAGCAGTGAATCGACTAGCGGGGGGGCAGATACGCAGTATTTT; CDR3: CASSESTSGGADTQYF
V: TRBV5-1; size: .; J: TRBJ2-1; D: TRBD2; DNA: TGCGCCAGCAGCTTGTCCGCGGGAGCCCTTGACAATGAGCAGTTCTTC; CDR3: CASSLSAGALDNEQFF
V: TRBV7-9; size: .; J: TRBJ2-5; D: .; DNA: TGTGCCAGCAGCTTAGGGGAGTCGGCCCAAGAGACCCAGTACTTC; CDR3: CASSLGESAQETQYF
V: TRBV28; size: .; J: TRBJ2-4; D: .; DNA: TGTGCCAGCAGTTTATCCGGGTTAGCCAAAAACATTCAGTACTTC; CDR3: CASSLSGLAKNIQYF
V: TRBV30; size: .; J: TRBJ2-7; D: TRBD1; DNA: TGTGCCTGGAGGCCCCGGGACAGGGCCTACGAGCAGTACTTC; CDR3: CAWRPRDRAYEQYF
V: TRBV18; size: .; J: TRBJ2-1; D: .; DNA: TGTGCCAGCTCCGGAGCTGCGGGACTTATGGCTCACAATGAGCAGTTCTTC; CDR3: CASSGAAGLMAHNEQFF
V: TRBV7-2; size: .; J: TRBJ1-6; D: TRBD1; DNA: TGTGCCAGCAGCTTACGACAGGGCTCACCCCTCCACTTT; CDR3: CASSLRQGSPLHF
V: TRBV19; size: .; J: TRBJ1-5; D: .; DNA: TGTGCCAGTAGGGGGAGTTTTTCGAGTCAGCCCCAGCATTTT; CDR3: CASRGSFSSQPQHF
V: TRBV4-1; size: .; J: TRBJ1-2; D: TRBD1; DNA: TGCGCCAGCAGCCAAGATCCCGCCAGACAGGGTATAAGTGGCTACACCTTC; CDR3: CASSQDPARQGISGYTF
V: TRBV4-3; size: .; J: TRBJ2-2; D: .; DNA: TGCGCTAGCAGCCAAGATGCGGCGGGGCCGAACACCGGGGAGCTGTTTTTT; CDR3: CASSQDAAGPNTGELFF
V: TRBV5-6; size: .; J: TRBJ1-2; D: .; DNA: TGTGCCAGCAGCATGGACAGATCCCTCTTCTATGGCTACACCTTC; CDR3: CASSMDRSLFYGYTF
V: TRBV6-5; size: .; J: TRBJ1-1; D: TRBD1; DNA: TGTGCCAGCAGTTACTCGACGGGACAGCCTTTATCAGCTTTCTTT; CDR3: CASSYSTGQPLSAFF
V: TRBV28; size: few; J: TRBJ1-1; D: .; DNA: TGTGCCAGCAGTAGCCCTGGCAGGGTGTCGTACGACACTGAAGCTTTCTTT; CDR3: CASSSPGRVSYDTEAFF
V: TRBV13; size: once; J: TRBJ1-5; D: TRBD1; DNA: TGTGCCAGCAGCTTAGGGACAGGGGAAAATCAGCCCCAGCATTTT; CDR3: CASSLGTGENQPQHF
V: TRBV2; size: .; J: TRBJ2-7; D: .; DNA: TGTGCCAGCAGTGATTTGGGAGGGGGTGAGTACGAGCAGTACTTC; CDR3: CASSDLGGGEYEQYF
V: TRBV5-6; size: .; J: TRBJ1-2; D: TRBD1; DNA: TGTGCCAGCAGCTCCGGGACAGGGGGCTATGGCTACACCTTC; CDR3: CASSSGTGGYGYTF
V: TRBV14; size: once; J: TRBJ2-7; D: TRBD1; DNA: TGTGCCAGCAGCAGGACCGGGACAGGACTTTACGAGCAGTACTTC; CDR3: CASSRTGTGLYEQYF
V: TRBV2; size: .; J: TRBJ1-1; D: .; DNA: TGTGCCAGCAGCCTACAGGGAATGAACACTGAAGCTTTCTTT; CDR3: CASSLQGMNTEAFF
V: TRBV29-1; size: .; J: TRBJ2-1; D: .; DNA: TGCAGCGTTGTAGGGTGGGGACTCTACAATGAGCAGTTCTTC; CDR3: CSVVGWGLYNEQFF
V: TRBV5-5; size: .; J: TRBJ1-5; D: TRBD1; DNA: TGTGCCAGCAGCTCCGGGACAGGGGGTTCTAGCAATCAGCCCCAGCATTTT; CDR3: CASSSGTGGSSNQPQHF
V: TRBV5-1; size: few; J: TRBJ2-7; D: .; DNA: TGCGCCAGCAGCCTACTGGGGGCGGCCGAGCAGTACTTC; CDR3: CASSLLGAAEQYF
V: TRBV6-1; size: few; J: TRBJ2-5; D: .; DNA: TGTGCCAGCAGTGACTCCAGGTCGGAGACCCAGTACTTC; CDR3: CASSDSRSETQYF
V: TRBV28; size: .; J: TRBJ1-1; D: TRBD1; DNA: TGTGCCAGCAGTGGCAGGGGGCTGACTGAAGCTTTCTTT; CDR3: CASSGRGLTEAFF
V: TRBV5-1; size: .; J: TRBJ2-7; D: .; DNA: TGCGCCAGCAGCTTGGCCGGGCAGGGATTGTTCGAGCAGTACTTC; CDR3: CASSLAGQGLFEQYF